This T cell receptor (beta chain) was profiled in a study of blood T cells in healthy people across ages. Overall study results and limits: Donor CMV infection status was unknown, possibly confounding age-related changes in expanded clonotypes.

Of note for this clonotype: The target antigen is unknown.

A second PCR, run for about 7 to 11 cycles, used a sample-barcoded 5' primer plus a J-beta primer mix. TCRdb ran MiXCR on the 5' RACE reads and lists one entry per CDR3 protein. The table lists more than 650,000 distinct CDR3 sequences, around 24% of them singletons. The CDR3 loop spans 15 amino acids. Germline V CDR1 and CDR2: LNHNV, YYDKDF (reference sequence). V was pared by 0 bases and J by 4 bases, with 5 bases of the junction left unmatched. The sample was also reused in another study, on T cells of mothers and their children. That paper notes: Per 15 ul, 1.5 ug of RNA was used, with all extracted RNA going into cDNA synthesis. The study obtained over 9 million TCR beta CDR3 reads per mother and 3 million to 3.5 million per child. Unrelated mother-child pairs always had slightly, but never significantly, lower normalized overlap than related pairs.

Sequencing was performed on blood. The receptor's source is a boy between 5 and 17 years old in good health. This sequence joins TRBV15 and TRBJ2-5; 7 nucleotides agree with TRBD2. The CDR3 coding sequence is TGTGCCACCAGCAGAGAGGGGGGGATGACAGAGACCCAGTACTTC. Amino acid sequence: CATSREGGMTETQYF. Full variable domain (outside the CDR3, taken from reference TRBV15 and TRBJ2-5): DAMVIQNPRYQVTQFGKPVTLSCSQTLNHNVMYWYQQKSSQAPKLLFHYYDKDFNNEADTPDNFQSRRPNTSFCFLDIRSPGLGDTAMYLCATSREGGMTETQYFGPGTRLLVL.